Following are 27 T cell receptor beta chains from one sample sequenced in a study of identical twins. TCRdb fed the 5' RACE reads into MiXCR, producing one record per CDR3 protein. In the table there are approximately 530,000 distinct CDR3 sequences, more than 20% of which are singletons. This same sample was also part of a study on yellow fever vaccine responses in identical twins.

What was sequenced was CD4+ T cells sorted from blood. The receptor set was obtained from a young woman in good health.

The chain uses TRBV5-1 and TRBJ2-3; either TRBD1 or TRBD2 may supply D (5 bases each). V was shortened by 6 bases and J by 4 bases, with 15 bases between the two germline ends. This CDR3 has 14 residues. Germline CDR1 SGHRS, CDR2 YFSETQ. CDR3 loop: CASTARGLSDTQYF. CDR3 coding DNA: TGCGCCAGCACGGCGAGGGGTTTGTCAGATACGCAGTATTTT.

There are a few counts of this clonotype. The gene calls are TRBV3-1 and TRBJ2-1, with 10 nucleotides matching TRBD2. This CDR3 is 16 amino acids long. Germline V gives CDR1 LGHDT, CDR2 YNNKEL (reference sequence). V dropped 0 bases and J dropped 9; count of bases not matched to a gene: 8. CDR3 residues: CASSQDLAGATGEQFF. The CDR3 DNA is TGTGCCAGCAGCCAAGATCTAGCGGGGGCTACTGGTGAGCAGTTCTTC.

The chain recombines TRBV12-3 or TRBV12-4 with TRBJ2-1; 11 bases line up with TRBD2. Trimming at V came to 3 bases and at J to 4 bases, leaving 14 bases not matched to a gene. The CDR3 has 19 amino acids. In DNA form, the CDR3 reads TGTGCCAGCAGTTTCAGAGGGCCTAGCGGGAGGAGGGGGTACAATGAGCAGTTCTTC. Protein product: CASSFRGPSGRRGYNEQFF.

CDR3 loop: CASSFPGQGYTGELFF. For the CDR3, the DNA is TGTGCCAGCAGTTTCCCCGGACAGGGCTATACGGGGGAGCTGTTTTTT. The rearrangement uses TRBV28 and TRBJ2-2; 8 nucleotides agree with TRBD1. CDR3 length equals 16 residues. The germline V gene has CDR1 MDHEN and CDR2 SYDVKM. After removal of 3 bases from V and 8 bases from J, the junction contained 11 bases not matched to a gene. The variable domain in full, with the rest retrieved from reference TRBV28 and TRBJ2-2, is DVKVTQSSRYLVKRTGEKVFLECVQDMDHENMFWYRQDPGLGLRLIYFSYDVKMKEKGDIPEGYSVSREKKERFSLILESASTNQTSMYLCASSFPGQGYTGELFFGEGSRLTVL.

The J gene is TRBJ1-6, the V gene TRBV20-1; D is undetermined. The CDR3 is made up of 14 amino acids. Between the trimmed V and J ends, which lost 2 bases and 7 bases, there was a span of 12 bases. Germline assignment: CDR1 DFQATT and CDR2 SNEGSKA (reference sequence). The CDR3 loop is CSARPPLVNSPLHF. CDR3 bases: TGCAGTGCTAGACCCCCGTTGGTGAATTCACCCCTCCACTTT.

This chain uses TRBV7-9 with TRBJ2-6; D is unresolved. CDR3 size: 16 residues. The V end was cut by 1 base, the J end by 0 bases, with 7 bases between. Germline CDR1 and CDR2: SEHNR and FQNEAQ (reference sequence). For the CDR3, the DNA is TGTGCCAGCAGCTTAGGCCTATTCTCTGGGGCCAACGTCCTGACTTTC. This translates into CASSLGLFSGANVLTF.

The rearrangement joins TRBV7-3 to TRBJ2-1; TRBD2 is a possible D gene (6 bases). Trimming took off 5 bases at V and 4 bases at J, with 15 bases between the two ends. Germline V CDR1 and CDR2: SGHTA, FQGTGA. This CDR3 contains 15 residues. The chain's CDR3 is CASSPSGPGYNEQFF. The CDR3 DNA reads as TGTGCCAGCAGCCCGAGCGGGCCAGGGTACAATGAGCAGTTCTTC.

The CDR3 sequence: CASSFGGLEQYV. In DNA form, the CDR3 reads TGTGCCAGCAGTTTCGGGGGACTCGAGCAGTACGTC. This chain joins TRBV12-3 or TRBV12-4 and TRBJ2-7, with a weak D call TRBD2 (6 bases). This CDR3 has 12 amino acids. Between the trimmed V and J ends, which lost 3 bases and 6 bases, there was a span of 9 bases.

The V gene is TRBV25-1, the J gene TRBJ2-5; D gene unclear. This CDR3 comprises 11 residues. In germline, CDR1 is MGHDK, CDR2 SYGVNS. Trimming pared 8 bases from V and 4 bases from J, leaving 8 bases between. The CDR3 region is CASQVRETQYF. CDR3 bases: TGTGCCAGCCAGGTCAGAGAGACCCAGTACTTC.

The chain couples TRBV3-1 to TRBJ2-3, with D perhaps matching TRBD2 (5 bases). This CDR3 comprises 14 residues. The ends were cut back, 0 bases at V and 8 bases at J, with 12 bases in the middle. The germline CDR1 and CDR2 sequences are LGHDT and YNNKEL (reference sequence). CDR3 bases: TGTGCCAGCAGCCAAGATGGGAGATCTAGTACGCAGTATTTT. Protein product: CASSQDGRSSTQYF.

V usage is TRBV29-1 and J usage is TRBJ1-5, with D possibly being TRBD1 (5 bases). Trimming removed 6 bases from V and 0 bases from J, with 9 bases in between. This CDR3 contains 13 residues. The V gene's germline CDR1 is SQVTM and CDR2 ANQGSEA. The CDR3 loop is CSVGENSNQPQHF. The CDR3 DNA is TGCAGCGTAGGGGAGAATAGCAATCAGCCCCAGCATTTT. The variable domain in full, completed from reference TRBV29-1 and TRBJ1-5, reads SAVISQKPSRDICQRGTSLTIQCQVDSQVTMMFWYRQQPGQSLTLIATANQGSEATYESGFVIDKFPISRPNLTFSTLTVSNMSPEDSSIYLCSVGENSNQPQHFGDGTRLSIL.

Points on this clonotype: One junction end disagrees with the germline gene, perhaps due to a read error. The chain couples TRBV5-4 to TRBJ2-4; D might be TRBD2 (6 bases). This CDR3 has 12 amino acids. In germline, CDR1 is SGHNT, CDR2 YYREEE (reference sequence). Here the CDR3 DNA reads TGTGCCAGCAGCTTGCAGACGGGGACTCCAATGTTC. It codes for CASSLQTGTPMF.

The sample holds one count of this clonotype. The V gene is TRBV10-3, the J gene TRBJ1-1; D is perhaps TRBD1 (5 bases). The germline V gene encodes CDR1 ENHRY and CDR2 SYGVKD. The length of the CDR3 is 15 residues. V lost 2 bases and J lost 7, with 17 bases in between. DNA of the CDR3: TGTGCCATCAGTGAGGGTACAGGACTAGGGCATGAAGCTTTCTTT. It encodes CAISEGTGLGHEAFF.

This clonotype was recorded a few times. The chain combines TRBV19 with TRBJ1-1, with no clear D. The CDR3 is 14 amino acids. Trimming removed 5 bases from V and 5 bases from J, with 15 bases in between. Germline CDR1 and CDR2: LNHDA and SQIVND (reference sequence). CDR3 region: CASSARSGVTEAFF. The CDR3 DNA sequence: TGTGCCAGTAGTGCCCGGTCAGGAGTGACTGAAGCTTTCTTT.

The chain carries TRBV11-2 and TRBJ1-2; D gene uncertain. Germline V lookup: CDR1 SGHAT, CDR2 FQNNGV. The CDR3 has 13 residues. Trimming took 5 bases from V and 6 from J, leaving 13 bases between them. For the CDR3, the DNA is TGTGCCAGCAGCATAAACCGAGCTGATGGCTACACCTTC. Translated: CASSINRADGYTF.

The CDR3 DNA reads as TGTGCCAGCAGCTACGGCCGGGCCCTAAATGAGCAGTTCTTC. This translates into CASSYGRALNEQFF. V usage is TRBV5-5 and J usage is TRBJ2-1; D ambiguous. The CDR3 extends over 14 amino acids. With 3 bases removed from V and 7 bases from J, the gap between germline ends came to 14 bases. Germline lookup yields CDR1 SGHKS and CDR2 YYEKEE (reference sequence).

The V gene is TRBV5-5, the J gene TRBJ2-3, with a possible D match to TRBD2 (6 bases). The germline gives CDR1 SGHKS, CDR2 YYEKEE (reference sequence). Trimming removed 2 bases at V and 4 bases at J, with 17 bases between. The CDR3 spans 16 residues. In DNA form, the CDR3 reads TGTGCCAGCAGCTTAGATGTCTTAGGGGACTCAGATACGCAGTATTTT. Translation gives CASSLDVLGDSDTQYF.

This clonotype was seen more than once but under ten times. The V call is TRBV20-1, the J call TRBJ2-5; no reliable D call. CDR1 is DFQATT, CDR2 SNEGSKA, per germline (reference sequence). This CDR3 spans 15 amino acids. With 0 bases removed from V and 3 bases from J, the gap between germline ends came to 14 bases. CDR3 region: CSARDRKVWEETQYF. CDR3 nucleotide sequence: TGCAGTGCTAGAGATAGGAAAGTATGGGAAGAGACCCAGTACTTC.

This clonotype occurred a few times. V gene TRBV6-5 combines with J gene TRBJ2-7, with TRBD2 matching 8 bases. Germline lookup yields CDR1 MNHEY and CDR2 SVGAGI. V was pared by 2 bases and J by 4 bases, with 4 bases of the junction left unmatched. The CDR3 is 14 amino acids. The CDR3 DNA is TGTGCCAGCAGTTACACAGCGGGAGCTTACGAGCAGTACTTC. Amino acid sequence: CASSYTAGAYEQYF.

This clonotype has just a few counts. The chain is built from TRBV7-2 and TRBJ1-1; no clear D gene. The CDR3 totals 14 residues. V shed 3 bases and J shed 0 bases, with 8 bases lying between them. Per the germline V gene, CDR1 is SGHTA and CDR2 is FQGNSA. CDR3 amino acids: CASSLASLNTEAFF. DNA of the CDR3: TGTGCCAGCAGCTTGGCCAGCTTGAACACTGAAGCTTTCTTT.

There are a few counts of this clonotype. The chain recombines TRBV14 with TRBJ2-3; D gene unclear. Trimming took 0 bases from V and 2 from J, leaving 3 bases between them. CDR3 length: 13 amino acids. Germline CDR1 reads SGHDN; CDR2 reads FVKESK. The CDR3 is CASSQDITDTQYF. CDR3 coding DNA: TGTGCCAGCAGCCAAGACATCACAGATACGCAGTATTTT. The full variable domain, completed using reference TRBV14 and TRBJ2-3, is EAGVTQFPSHSVIEKGQTVTLRCDPISGHDNLYWYRRVMGKEIKFLLHFVKESKQDESGMPNNRFLAERTGGTYSTLKVQPAELEDSGVYFCASSQDITDTQYFGPGTRLTVL.

This clonotype was picked up many times. The chain carries TRBV24-1 and TRBJ2-3, with 11 bases lining up with TRBD1. V shed 7 bases, J shed 2 bases, and the junction held 10 bases outside the gene matches. The CDR3 sequence is 17 residues long. Per the germline V gene, CDR1 is KGHDR and CDR2 is SFDVKD. The CDR3 is CATSGQGASGNTDTQYF. Here the CDR3 DNA reads TGTGCCACCAGCGGACAGGGGGCTAGCGGGAACACAGATACGCAGTATTTT.

The chain combines TRBV7-8 with TRBJ2-1; D is perhaps TRBD1 (5 bases). Trimming left V 5 bases short and J 5 bases short, with 13 bases between. The V gene's germline CDR1 is SGHVS and CDR2 FQNEAQ. CDR3 length equals 14 residues. CDR3 residues: CASSRTRANNEQFF. DNA for the CDR3: TGTGCCAGCAGCCGGACACGAGCAAACAATGAGCAGTTCTTC.

The V call is TRBV5-1, the J call TRBJ2-2; 7 bases agree with TRBD1. Trimming removed 3 bases from V and 4 bases from J; junction bases left unmatched: 12. CDR3 length equals 17 residues. The germline gives CDR1 SGHRS, CDR2 YFSETQ. This CDR3 is CASSSARTGLSTGELFF. The CDR3 DNA follows: TGCGCCAGCAGCTCGGCTCGGACAGGTTTAAGCACCGGGGAGCTGTTTTTT. Full variable domain (missing parts from reference TRBV5-1 and TRBJ2-2): KAGVTQTPRYLIKTRGQQVTLSCSPISGHRSVSWYQQTPGQGLQFLFEYFSETQRNKGNFPGRFSGRQFSNSRSEMNVSTLELGDSALYLCASSSARTGLSTGELFFGEGSRLTVL.

This clonotype was counted only a few times. This CDR3 is CASRRTGGMATGELFF. The CDR3 DNA reads as TGTGCCAGCAGGCGAACAGGGGGAATGGCGACCGGGGAGCTGTTTTTT. The rearrangement uses TRBV7-8 and TRBJ2-2, with 8 bases lining up with TRBD1. CDR1 and CDR2 from the germline V gene are SGHVS and FQNEAQ. The V and J ends lost 6 bases and 5 bases, in that order; junction bases with no gene match: 11. The CDR3 contains 16 residues.

This clonotype was counted a few times. The V and J genes are TRBV3-1 and TRBJ1-5; D not resolved. Germline CDR1 LGHDT, CDR2 YNNKEL (reference sequence). Trimming pared 0 bases from V and 4 bases from J, leaving 10 bases between. The CDR3 consists of 15 residues. CDR3 DNA: TGTGCCAGCAGCCAAGATGGGCGGGAGAATCAGCCCCAGCATTTT. The encoded protein is CASSQDGRENQPQHF. Variable domain in full (rest from reference TRBV3-1 and TRBJ1-5): DTAVSQTPKYLVTQMGNDKSIKCEQNLGHDTMYWYKQDSKKFLKIMFSYNNKELIINETVPNRFSPKSPDKAHLNLHINSLELGDSAVYFCASSQDGRENQPQHFGDGTRLSIL.

The chain combines TRBV6-6 with TRBJ1-1; D is unresolved. Trimming shortened V by 6 bases and J by 4 bases, and 12 bases separated the two germline ends. CDR3 length equals 13 residues. Germline lookup yields CDR1 MNHNY and CDR2 SVGAGI (reference sequence). The CDR3 coding sequence is TGTGCCAGCAGGCCTCGATTTAGCACTGAAGCTTTCTTT. Translating gives CASRPRFSTEAFF.